A single TCR beta chain is shown here with its context. Its antigen is currently unknown. Time point defined: baseline, week 1 (first vaccination visit). Treatment indicated: pre-vaccination baseline after standard-of-care therapy. The donors had new WHO grade 3 or 4 astrocytomas; these were IDH1-mutant and ATRX-lost. TCRdb's table, derived via immunoSEQ multiplex PCR, lists solely in-frame clones and lacks some. This sample yields some 67,000 clones, of which around 80% are seen a single time; approximately 4.5% belongs to the top ten. The CDR3 extends over 13 amino acids. CDR1 is LNHDA and CDR2 is SQIVND in the germline V gene (reference sequence). V gave up 6 bases and J gave up 8 bases; unmatched junction bases: 7. These data are taken from a study of a mutant IDH1 vaccine in newly diagnosed glioma. Background on the study: Earlier therapy was either radiotherapy, temozolomide, or both, and most got both.

Points from the study as a whole: Pseudoprogression apparently lacked any relation to changes in top peripheral T cell clonotypes.

The chain employs TRBV19 and TRBJ1-2; 9 nucleotides align to TRBD1. This clonotype was obtained from a woman between 18 and 30 years old with glioma. Some clones in this sample may be carry-over from other donors' samples. The sample was peripheral blood mononuclear cells (PBMCs), taken from a glioma patient treated with radiotherapy, temozolomide or both. The CDR3: CASSIRTGGGYTF. The CDR3 coding sequence is TGTGCCAGTAGCATCCGCACAGGGGGCGGCTACACCTTC.